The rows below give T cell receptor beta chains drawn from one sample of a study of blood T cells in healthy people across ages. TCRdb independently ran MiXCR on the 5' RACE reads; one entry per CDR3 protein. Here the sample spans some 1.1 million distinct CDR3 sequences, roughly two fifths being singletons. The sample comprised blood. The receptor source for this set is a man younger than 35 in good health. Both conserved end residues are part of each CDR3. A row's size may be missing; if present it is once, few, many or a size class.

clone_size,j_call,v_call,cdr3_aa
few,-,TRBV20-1,CSALPSGTGVSDEQYF
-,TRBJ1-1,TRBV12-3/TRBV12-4,CASSVQGHTEAFF
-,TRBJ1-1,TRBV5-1,CASSLRDRGLGTEAFF
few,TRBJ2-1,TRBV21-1,CASSKKSGTRKNYNEQFF
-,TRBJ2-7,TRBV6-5,CAGSYRGSYEQYF
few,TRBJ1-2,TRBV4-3,CASSQEPRRLGSDGYTF
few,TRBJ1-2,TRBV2,CASSELAGEFYGYTF
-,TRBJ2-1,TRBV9,CASSVAGGEYNEQFF
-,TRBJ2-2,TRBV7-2,CANSLQGGEAGELFF
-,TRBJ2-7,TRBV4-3,CASSLWDSGSSYEQYF
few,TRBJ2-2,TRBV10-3,CAISQGGTGELFF
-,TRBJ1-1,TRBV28,CASSTTPRENTEAFF
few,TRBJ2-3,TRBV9,CASSVVPSGGTDTQYF
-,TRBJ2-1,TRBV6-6,CASTGRTYEQFF
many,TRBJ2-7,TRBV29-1,CSVGVAGGISYEQYF
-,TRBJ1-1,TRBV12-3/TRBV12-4,CASSLMGGNTEVFF
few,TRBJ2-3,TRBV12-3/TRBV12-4,CVSSLVQITSTDTQYF
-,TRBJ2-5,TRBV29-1,CSVSVWETQYF
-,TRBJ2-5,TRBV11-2,CASSLDAPEQYF
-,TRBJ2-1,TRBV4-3,CASSQRPGALAQFF
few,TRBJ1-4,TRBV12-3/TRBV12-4,CASCRQGEGEKLFF
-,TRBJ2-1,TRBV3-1,CASSQVLEQFF
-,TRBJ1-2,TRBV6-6,CASSYGQDLADGYTF
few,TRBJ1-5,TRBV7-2,CASSQAKGNQPQHF
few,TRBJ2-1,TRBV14,CASSLAGGLLEQFF
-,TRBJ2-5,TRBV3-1,CASSQEWFLAGPQETQYF
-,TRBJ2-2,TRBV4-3,CASSQDREARSTGELFF
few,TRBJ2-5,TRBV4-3,CASSQEIAGSETQYF
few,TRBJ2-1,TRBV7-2,CASSLAASGGNNEQFF
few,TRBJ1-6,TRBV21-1,CASSTSGTGVNSPLHF
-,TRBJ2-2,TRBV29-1,CSVEWGGAGELFF
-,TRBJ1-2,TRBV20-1,CSARDLQGKSYGYTF
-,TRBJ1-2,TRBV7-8,CASSPRTGRGGYTF
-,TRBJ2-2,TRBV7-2,CASGLELGELFF
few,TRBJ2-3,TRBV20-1,CSAPWRGDRDTQYF
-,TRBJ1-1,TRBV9,CASSVAGLTYTEAFF
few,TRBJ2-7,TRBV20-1,CSARSGTSGDEQYF
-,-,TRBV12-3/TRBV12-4,CVSSLAGSVSEQYF
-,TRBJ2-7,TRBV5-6,CASSLDAGVNEQYF
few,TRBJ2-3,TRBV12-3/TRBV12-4,CASTSLTADTQYF
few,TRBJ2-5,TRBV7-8,CASSPGYRETQYF
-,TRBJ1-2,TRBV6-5,CASSHPSPEDGYTF
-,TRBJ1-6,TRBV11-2,CASSLGTGEGSPLHF
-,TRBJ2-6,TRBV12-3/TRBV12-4,CASSRGQASSGANVLTF
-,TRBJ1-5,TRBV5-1,CASSLRGGPEQPQHF
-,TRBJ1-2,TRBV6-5,CASSYAGPKGGYTF
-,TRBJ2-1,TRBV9,CASSDTRGNEQFF
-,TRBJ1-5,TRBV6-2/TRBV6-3,CASSYSNSGDQPQHF